A selection of T cell receptor beta chains follows, all from one sample in a study of cytomegalovirus exposure and HLA in healthy donors. Some clones are missing from TCRdb's copy, which holds only in-frame ones; the method was immunoSEQ multiplex PCR. The repertoire consists of about 200,000 clones, with 83% occurring once and the leading ten covering 4.5% to 6%. The sequencing sample was made of PBMCs. Receptors were obtained from a young woman in good health and CMV-seronegative. Each CDR3 is given with its conserved first and last residue. D genes are given only for firm matches. Rows may omit the clone size; those that give it use once, few, many or a size class.

v_call	d_call	j_call	clone_size	cdr3_aa	cdr3_nt
TRBV28	NA	TRBJ2-7	once	CASSPTGRSEQYF	TGTGCCAGCAGTCCGACAGGGAGGAGCGAGCAGTACTTC
TRBV23-1	NA	TRBJ2-7	NA	CASAHGGDYEQYF	TGCGCCAGCGCCCACGGGGGAGACTACGAGCAGTACTTC
TRBV5-1	TRBD2	TRBJ2-3	NA	CASIPTPGGSTDTQYF	TGCGCCAGCATTCCTACGCCGGGGGGAAGCACAGATACGCAGTATTTT
TRBV4-1	NA	TRBJ2-1	NA	CASSHSQLAAISYNEQFF	TGCGCCAGCAGCCACAGTCAACTAGCCGCAATCTCCTACAATGAGCAGTTCTTC
TRBV10-3	NA	TRBJ1-4	NA	CAISEGQLNEKLFF	TGTGCCATCAGTGAGGGACAGCTTAATGAAAAACTGTTTTTT
TRBV19	TRBD1	TRBJ1-1	NA	CASRPNDRGYNTEAFF	TGTGCCAGTAGGCCCAATGACAGGGGTTACAACACTGAAGCTTTCTTT
TRBV4-1	NA	TRBJ2-5	NA	CASSQDQGETQYF	TGCGCCAGCAGCCAAGATCAGGGAGAGACCCAGTACTTC
TRBV18	NA	TRBJ1-3	few	CASSPQESGNTIYF	TGTGCCAGCTCCCCTCAGGAGTCTGGAAACACCATATATTTT
TRBV5-1	TRBD1	TRBJ1-4	NA	CASSFQGVTGNEKLFF	TGCGCCAGCAGCTTTCAGGGGGTAACGGGTAATGAAAAACTGTTTTTT
TRBV29-1	NA	TRBJ1-3	NA	CSVEQGLSGNTIYF	TGCAGCGTTGAACAGGGGCTCTCTGGAAACACCATATATTTT
TRBV6-5	TRBD1	TRBJ1-2	NA	CASSSGTGNGYTF	TGTGCCAGCAGTTCAGGGACAGGGAATGGCTACACCTTC
TRBV6-1	NA	TRBJ2-2	NA	CASSPNRRGELFF	TGTGCCAGCAGTCCGAACAGGCGCGGGGAGCTGTTTTTT
TRBV6-6	NA	TRBJ1-5	NA	CASSYSRAQPQHF	TGTGCCAGCAGTTACTCGCGAGCTCAGCCCCAGCATTTT
TRBV29-1	NA	TRBJ1-1	NA	CSVAVSAEAFF	TGCAGCGTTGCTGTTTCCGCGGAAGCTTTCTTT
TRBV25-1	NA	TRBJ2-2	once	CASSESRPFRELFF	TGTGCCAGCAGTGAATCCCGCCCCTTCCGGGAGCTGTTTTTT
TRBV5-4	NA	TRBJ2-7	once	CASSSRGGESYEQYF	TGTGCCAGCAGCTCGAGGGGGGGCGAGAGCTACGAGCAGTACTTC
TRBV27	NA	TRBJ1-2	NA	CASSLTPTTNFRGARGYTF	TGTGCCAGCAGTTTAACCCCCACAACTAATTTCAGGGGAGCCCGTGGCTACACCTTC
TRBV30	NA	TRBJ2-1	NA	CAWSERSPYNEQFF	TGTGCCTGGAGTGAACGGTCCCCCTACAATGAGCAGTTCTTC
TRBV6-6	NA	TRBJ1-1	NA	CASIPPQGTMNTEAFF	TGTGCCAGCATCCCCCCACAGGGTACCATGAACACTGAAGCTTTCTTT
TRBV4-1	NA	TRBJ2-4	NA	CASSRLLQVKGGLAKNIQYF	TGCGCCAGCAGCCGTCTACTACAGGTCAAGGGAGGATTAGCCAAAAACATTCAGTACTTC